The clone carrying this T cell receptor (beta chain) occurred a few times. The antigen is not known. This record comes from a study of regulatory T cells in long-lasting Graves disease. Per the germline V gene, CDR1 is DFQATT and CDR2 is SNEGSKA (reference sequence). Unmatched junction bases numbered 14, after V lost 1 base and J lost 6 bases. The CDR3 runs to 17 residues. Time point of the sample: persistent/refractory GD, antithyroid drugs over 5 years with positive TRAb. Generation of the TCR library employed RNA extracted from PBMCs. To make TCR beta libraries, researchers used iRepertoire HTBI primers and Arm-PCR of CDR3 regions. TCRdb called the multiplex PCR reads again in MiXCR, with one record for every CDR3 protein. In the table there are hundreds of thousands of distinct CDR3 sequences, under 25% of which are singletons. Regarding the study as a whole: Between persistent patients, a few thousand public clonotypes were shared, exceeding the roughly 940 shared between new patients.

This sample comprised peripheral blood mononuclear cells (PBMCs), obtained when the disease was refractory, from a patient treated with antithyroid drugs. The TCR originated in a female donor with Graves disease. The V and J genes are TRBV20-1 and TRBJ2-1, with 8 bases lining up with TRBD2. The CDR3 here is CSARVASGLTPVNEQFF. The CDR3 nucleotides read TGCAGTGCTAGAGTGGCTAGCGGGCTCACTCCCGTCAATGAGCAGTTCTTC.